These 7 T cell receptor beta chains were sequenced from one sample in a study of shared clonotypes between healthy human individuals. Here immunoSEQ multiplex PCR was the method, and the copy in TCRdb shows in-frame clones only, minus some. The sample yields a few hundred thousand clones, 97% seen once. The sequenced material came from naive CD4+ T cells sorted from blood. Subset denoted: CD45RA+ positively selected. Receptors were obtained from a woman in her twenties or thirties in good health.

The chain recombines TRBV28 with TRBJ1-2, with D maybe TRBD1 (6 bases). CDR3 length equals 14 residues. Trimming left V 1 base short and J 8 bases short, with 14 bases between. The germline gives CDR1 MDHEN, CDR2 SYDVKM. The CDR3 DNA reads TGTGCCAGCAGTTTATTATACAGGGTTGAGGGCTACACCTTC. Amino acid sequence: CASSLLYRVEGYTF.

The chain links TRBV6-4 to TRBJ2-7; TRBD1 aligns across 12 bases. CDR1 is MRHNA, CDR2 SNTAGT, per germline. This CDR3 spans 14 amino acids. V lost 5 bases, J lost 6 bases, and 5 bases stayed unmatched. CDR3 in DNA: TGTGCCAGCAGTCCGGGACAGGGGGCGCGCGAGCAGTACTTC. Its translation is CASSPGQGAREQYF.

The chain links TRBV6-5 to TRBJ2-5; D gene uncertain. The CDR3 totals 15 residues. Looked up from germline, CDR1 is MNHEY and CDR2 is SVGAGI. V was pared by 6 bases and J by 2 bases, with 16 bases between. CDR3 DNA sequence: TGTGCCAGCAGCCTCGGGTGGGATTTTCAAGAGACCCAGTACTTC. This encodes CASSLGWDFQETQYF.

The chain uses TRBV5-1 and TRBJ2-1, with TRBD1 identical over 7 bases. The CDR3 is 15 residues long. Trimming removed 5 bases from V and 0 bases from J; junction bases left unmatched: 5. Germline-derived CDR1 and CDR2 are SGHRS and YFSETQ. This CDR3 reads CASSPGQISYNEQFF. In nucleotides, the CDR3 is TGCGCCAGCAGTCCGGGACAGATCTCCTACAATGAGCAGTTCTTC.

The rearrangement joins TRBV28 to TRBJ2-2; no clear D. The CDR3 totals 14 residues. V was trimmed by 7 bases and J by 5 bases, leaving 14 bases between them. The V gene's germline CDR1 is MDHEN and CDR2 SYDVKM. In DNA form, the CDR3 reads TGTGCCAGCACCTCTTTTGGGGAAACCGGGGAGCTGTTTTTT. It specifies CASTSFGETGELFF.

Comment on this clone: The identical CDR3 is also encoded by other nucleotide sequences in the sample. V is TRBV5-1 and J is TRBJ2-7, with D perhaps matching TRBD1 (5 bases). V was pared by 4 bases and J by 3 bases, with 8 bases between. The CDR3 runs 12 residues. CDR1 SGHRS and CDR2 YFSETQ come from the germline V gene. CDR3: CASSRDSYEQYF. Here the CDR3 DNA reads TGCGCCAGCAGCCGCGACAGCTACGAGCAGTACTTC.

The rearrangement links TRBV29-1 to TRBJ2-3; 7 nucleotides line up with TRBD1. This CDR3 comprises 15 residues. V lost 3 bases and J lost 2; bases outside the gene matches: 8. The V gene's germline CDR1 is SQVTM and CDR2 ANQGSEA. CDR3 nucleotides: TGCAGCGTTGACCTTCGGACAGGATACACAGATACGCAGTATTTT. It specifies CSVDLRTGYTDTQYF.